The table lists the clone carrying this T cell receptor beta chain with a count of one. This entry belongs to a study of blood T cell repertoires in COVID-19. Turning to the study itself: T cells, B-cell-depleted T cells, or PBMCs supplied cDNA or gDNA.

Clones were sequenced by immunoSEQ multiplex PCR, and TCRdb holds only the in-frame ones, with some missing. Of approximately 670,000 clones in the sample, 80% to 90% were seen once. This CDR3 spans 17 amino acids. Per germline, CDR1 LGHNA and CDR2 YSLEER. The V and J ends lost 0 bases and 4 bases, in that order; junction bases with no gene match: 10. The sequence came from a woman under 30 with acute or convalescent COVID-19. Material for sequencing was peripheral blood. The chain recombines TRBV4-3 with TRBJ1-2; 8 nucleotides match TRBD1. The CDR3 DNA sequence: TGCGCCAGCAGCCAAGAAGGGGATTACAGGGGGGCCTATGGCTACACCTTC. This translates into CASSQEGDYRGAYGYTF.